This T cell receptor beta chain derives from a study of blood T cell repertoires in COVID-19. The wider study: Donors in the United States, Italy and Spain gave samples during acute or convalescent COVID-19. T cells, B-cell-depleted T cells, or PBMCs provided the cDNA or gDNA that served as material.

J lost 7 bases, V lost 8 bases, and 11 bases had no gene match. From germline, CDR1 is MNHEY and CDR2 SVGAGI. The CDR3 has 14 amino acids. Grouping used clinical history reported by participants in a survey and questionnaire. Authors' processing steps: Reference gene primer amplification gave estimated nucleated cell counts. TCRdb keeps only in-frame clones here, not all; method: immunoSEQ multiplex PCR. V and J calls plus clone size are reproduced from that table; the DNA served to infer D and trimming. The sample carries about 330,000 clones, 80% to 90% recorded once. The sample taken for sequencing was PBMCs or T cells enriched from blood (not recorded which). The receptor comes from a man aged 25-45 years who had recovered from COVID-19. The chain is built from TRBV6-5 and TRBJ2-5; 9 bases line up with TRBD1. CDR3 bases: TGTGCCAGCGTCTTAGACAGGGGGAGGGGGACCCAGTACTTC. Its protein is CASVLDRGRGTQYF.